This T cell receptor (beta chain) was retrieved from a study of T-cell memory formation after mild COVID-19. At the level of the study: TCR clusters mostly belonged to single donors.

This clonotype has just a few counts. The target antigen is unknown. With V trimmed by 3 bases and J by 2 bases, 5 bases remained unmatched. CDR3 length: 16 amino acids. Study-level points and caveats: Specificity for SARS-CoV-2 was not confirmed among the second-wave clones peaking on day 37. Memory sampled before infection contained some responding clones, suggesting cross-reactive memory joined.

Using constant-segment primers, 5'RACE produced TCR alpha and TCR beta cDNA libraries carrying sample barcodes and UMIs. TCRdb called the 5' RACE reads again in MiXCR, with one record for every CDR3 protein. This table holds fewer than 200,000 distinct CDR3 sequences, less than 20% found once. This clonotype originated in a young man who had mild COVID-19 (a few samples of this study predate the infection). Cell type and time point are not known. The sequencing sample was made of PBMCs or a T cell subset sorted from them (not recorded which). This chain links TRBV12-3 or TRBV12-4 with TRBJ1-3; 9 bases are a match to TRBD1. CDR3 bases: TGTGCCAGCAGTTTCCCGAACAGGGGGCCTGGAAACACCATATATTTT. This sequence encodes CASSFPNRGPGNTIYF.